Sequencing of this T cell receptor beta chain was carried out in a study of early T cells in non-severe SARS-CoV-2 infection (dated by TCRdb to the early 2020s). For the study in its entirety: TCR sequencing used bulk RNA from unsorted whole blood, so alpha and beta chains could not be paired.

Receptors were amplified or captured by 5' RACE. Sequencing relied on a NextSeq 500. In the TCR library protocol, unique molecular identifiers were attached to individual cDNA molecules to correct for PCR bias and sequencing error. Both TCR alpha and beta chains were sequenced, and tight co-correlation was observed between alpha and beta sequence abundances in each sample. In the authors' own workflow: Decombinator V4 was used to annotate TCR sequences for V gene, J gene and CDR3. Expanded TCRs were defined as changing significantly between any two time points under a Poisson model with p below 0.0001. TCR abundances were normalised to the total number of TCRs sequenced in each sample and reported as counts per million. TRAV1-2 paired with TRAJ12, TRAJ20 or TRAJ33 defined MAIT TCRs, while TRAV10 paired with TRAJ18 defined iNKT TCRs. VDJdb, accessed on 1 November 2021, was searched for TCRs annotated for CMV, EBV and SARS-CoV-2, and TCRs annotated for more than one antigen were excluded. TCRdb reran the public reads through fastp at Q25 and MiXCR, keeping productive beta chains. Rows are unified per CDR3 protein, each entry keeping the most common DNA and genes. These V and J calls originate from TCRdb's pipeline instead of the authors' own analysis. The sample table records 85,000 to 100,000 distinct CDR3 sequences; roughly 9.6% of these occur just once. Around 5% of the sample is held by the ten biggest clonotypes.

Overall results and qualifications from the work: Matching against VDJdb was skewed toward anti-spike CD8 responses, likely underestimated virus-specific expansions, and missed private and CD4 specificities.

This was a case-control study nested in a cohort of healthcare workers in London, UK, who had nasopharyngeal swab PCR tests and blood samples taken every week. Healthcare workers were enrolled in the week of the UK lockdown, from 23 to 31 March 2020, and were followed every week for up to roughly 15 weeks. CDR1 and CDR2 are drawn from the germline V gene (reference sequence): DFQATT, SNEGSKA. V is clipped by 0 bases and J by 2 bases, and the sequence between their germline boundaries is 17 bases long. From its cysteine to its phenylalanine, the CDR3 spans 16 amino acids. Of the read, only the CDR3 DNA is kept; its 48 bases are in frame from base 1. Of note for this clonotype: Its antigen is still unknown. Base qualities are not recorded, but no much larger clone differs from it by a single base.

The sequence joins TRBV20-1 to TRBJ2-7, with TRBD1 perhaps the D gene, on 6 matching bases. The clonotype originates from an adult who was a healthcare worker with PCR-confirmed SARS-CoV-2 infection or an uninfected control (not recorded which). Sequenced input: whole blood. The bases read TGCAGTGCTAGAGATTCCCGGGACACGATGACCTACGAGCAGTACTTC. It encodes CSARDSRDTMTYEQYF.